Reported below is one T cell receptor (beta chain). Antigen: not known. Assay: immunoSEQ multiplex PCR; the TCRdb copy retains only in-frame clones and omits some. Among approximately 59,000 clones, 93% were seen once, and the ten largest hold roughly 1.7%. The donors were members of the validation cohort comprising over 100 subjects, separate from the approximately 710-subject first cohort. Per the germline V gene, CDR1 is LGHNA and CDR2 is YSLEER. The CDR3 is made up of 14 amino acids. The ends were cut back, 4 bases at V and 0 bases at J, with 7 bases in the middle. These data belong to a study of cytomegalovirus exposure and HLA in healthy donors. Study conclusions and caveats: Both high specificity and high sensitivity reportedly marked the classifier's diagnosis of cytomegalovirus status.

The sequence derives from a woman aged 18-29 years in good health and CMV-seropositive. Sample: PBMCs. The J gene is TRBJ2-1, the V gene TRBV4-3; weak D call: TRBD2 (5 bases). For the CDR3, the DNA is TGCGCCAGCAGCCGCGCGGGCTCCTACAATGAGCAGTTCTTC. Translated: CASSRAGSYNEQFF.